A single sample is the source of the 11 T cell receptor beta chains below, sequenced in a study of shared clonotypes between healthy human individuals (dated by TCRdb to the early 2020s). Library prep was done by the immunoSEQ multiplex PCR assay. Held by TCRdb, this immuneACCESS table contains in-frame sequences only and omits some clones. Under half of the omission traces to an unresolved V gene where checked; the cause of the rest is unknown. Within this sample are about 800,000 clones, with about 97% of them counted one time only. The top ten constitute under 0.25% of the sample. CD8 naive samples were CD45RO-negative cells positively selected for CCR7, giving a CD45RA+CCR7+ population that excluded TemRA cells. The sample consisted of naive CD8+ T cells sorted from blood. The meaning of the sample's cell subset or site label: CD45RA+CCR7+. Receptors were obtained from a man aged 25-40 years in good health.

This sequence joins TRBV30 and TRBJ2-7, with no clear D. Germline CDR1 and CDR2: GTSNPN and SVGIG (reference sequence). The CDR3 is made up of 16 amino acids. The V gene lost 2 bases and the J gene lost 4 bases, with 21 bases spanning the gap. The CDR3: CAWSYLSLRNLYEQYF. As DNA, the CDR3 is TGTGCCTGGAGTTATCTATCCCTGCGGAATCTATACGAGCAGTACTTC.

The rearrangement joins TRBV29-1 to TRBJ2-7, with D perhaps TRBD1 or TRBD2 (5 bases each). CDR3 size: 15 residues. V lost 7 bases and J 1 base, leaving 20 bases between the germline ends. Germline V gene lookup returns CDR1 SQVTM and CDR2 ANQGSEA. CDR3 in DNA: TGCAGCGCCTACACACCGGGACCGGCGTCCTACGAGCAGTACTTC. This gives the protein CSAYTPGPASYEQYF.

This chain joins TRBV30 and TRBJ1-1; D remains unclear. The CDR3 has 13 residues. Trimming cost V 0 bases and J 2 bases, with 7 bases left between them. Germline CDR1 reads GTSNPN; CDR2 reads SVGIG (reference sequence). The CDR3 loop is CAWSVAINTEAFF. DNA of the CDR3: TGTGCCTGGAGTGTAGCCATAAACACTGAAGCTTTCTTT.

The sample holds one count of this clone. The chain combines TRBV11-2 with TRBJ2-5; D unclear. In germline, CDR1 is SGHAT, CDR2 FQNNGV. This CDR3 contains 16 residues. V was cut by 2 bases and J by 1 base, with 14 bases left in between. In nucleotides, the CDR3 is TGTGCCAGCAGCTTATTTCCCCGGCCATTCCAAGAGACCCAGTACTTC. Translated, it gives CASSLFPRPFQETQYF.

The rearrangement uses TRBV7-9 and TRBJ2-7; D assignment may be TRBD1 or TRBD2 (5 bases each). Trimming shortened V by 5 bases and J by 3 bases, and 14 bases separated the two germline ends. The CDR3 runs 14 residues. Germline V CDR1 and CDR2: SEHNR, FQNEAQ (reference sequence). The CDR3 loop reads CASSPYGGVYEQYF. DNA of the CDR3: TGTGCCAGCAGCCCCTATGGGGGAGTCTACGAGCAGTACTTC.

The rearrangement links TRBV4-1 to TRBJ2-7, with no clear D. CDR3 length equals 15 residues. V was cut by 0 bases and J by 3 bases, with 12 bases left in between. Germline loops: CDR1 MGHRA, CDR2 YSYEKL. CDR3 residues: CASSQDVVRVYEQYF. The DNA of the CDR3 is TGCGCCAGCAGCCAAGATGTTGTTAGGGTCTACGAGCAGTACTTC.

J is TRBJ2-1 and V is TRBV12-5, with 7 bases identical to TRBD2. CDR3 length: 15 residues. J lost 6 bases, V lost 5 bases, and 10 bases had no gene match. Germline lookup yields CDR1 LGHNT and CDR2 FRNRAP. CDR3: CASGIAAGLANEQFF. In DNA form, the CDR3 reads TGTGCTAGTGGTATAGCAGCGGGACTCGCCAATGAGCAGTTCTTC.

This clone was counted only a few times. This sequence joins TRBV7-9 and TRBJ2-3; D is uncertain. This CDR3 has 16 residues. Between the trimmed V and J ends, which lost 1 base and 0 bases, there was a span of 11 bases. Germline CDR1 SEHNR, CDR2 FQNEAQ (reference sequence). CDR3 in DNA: TGTGCCAGCAGCTTAGGTCGTGGCGGAAGCACAGATACGCAGTATTTT. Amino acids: CASSLGRGGSTDTQYF.

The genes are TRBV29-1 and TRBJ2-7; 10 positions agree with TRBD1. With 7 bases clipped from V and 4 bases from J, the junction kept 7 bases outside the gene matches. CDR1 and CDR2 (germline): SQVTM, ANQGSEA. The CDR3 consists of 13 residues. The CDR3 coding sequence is TGCAGCGCCGAGGACAGGGGGAAGTACGAGCAGTACTTC. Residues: CSAEDRGKYEQYF.

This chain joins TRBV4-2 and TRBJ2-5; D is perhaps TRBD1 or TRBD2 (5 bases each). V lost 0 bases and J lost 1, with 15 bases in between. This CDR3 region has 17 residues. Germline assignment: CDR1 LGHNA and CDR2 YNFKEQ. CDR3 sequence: CASSQDGASGGQETQYF. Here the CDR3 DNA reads TGTGCCAGCAGCCAAGATGGGGCTAGTGGGGGCCAAGAGACCCAGTACTTC.

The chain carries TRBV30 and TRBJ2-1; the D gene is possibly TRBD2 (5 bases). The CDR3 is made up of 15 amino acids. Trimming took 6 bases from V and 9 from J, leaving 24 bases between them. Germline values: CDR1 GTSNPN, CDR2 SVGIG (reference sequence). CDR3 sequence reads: CACLTVAGAPGEQFF. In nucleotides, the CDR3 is TGTGCCTGCCTTACCGTGGCGGGTGCCCCCGGTGAGCAGTTCTTC.